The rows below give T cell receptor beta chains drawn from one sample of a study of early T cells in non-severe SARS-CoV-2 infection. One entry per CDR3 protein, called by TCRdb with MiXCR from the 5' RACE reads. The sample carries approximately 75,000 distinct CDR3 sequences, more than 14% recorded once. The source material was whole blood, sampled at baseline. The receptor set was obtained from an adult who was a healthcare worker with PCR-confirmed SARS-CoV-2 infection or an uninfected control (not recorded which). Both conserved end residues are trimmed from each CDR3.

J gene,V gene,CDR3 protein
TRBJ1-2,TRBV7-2,ASSFNRDYGYT
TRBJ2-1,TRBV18,ASRDRGNNEQF
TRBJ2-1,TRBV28,ASSLFTSGSNNEQF
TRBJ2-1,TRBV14,ASSQRNLPYNEQF
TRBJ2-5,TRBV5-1,ASSPEGETQY
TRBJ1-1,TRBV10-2,ASSPGQSDTEAF
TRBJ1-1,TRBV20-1,SARGGSGPGMEAF
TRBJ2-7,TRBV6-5,ASSYSPTWREQY
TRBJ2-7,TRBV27,ASSLSASGYEQY
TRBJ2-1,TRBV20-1,SAKIAGGPGYNEQF
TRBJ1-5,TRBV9,ASSVEAGIRGNSNQPQH
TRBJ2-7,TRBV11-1,ASSLKDNTLYEQY
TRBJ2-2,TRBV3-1,ASSQEGRELF
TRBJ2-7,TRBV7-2,ASSSSRESSYEQY
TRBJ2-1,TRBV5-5,ASSRDPSRYNEQF
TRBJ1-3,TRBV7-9,ASSATGGSGNTIY
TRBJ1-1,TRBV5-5,ASSLRDRGSDTEAF
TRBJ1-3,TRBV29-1,SVRPQGSGNTIY
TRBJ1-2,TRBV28,ASSLRARGYT
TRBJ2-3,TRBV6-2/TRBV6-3,ASSYVAGGADTQY
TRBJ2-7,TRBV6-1,ASRKTQGSYEQY
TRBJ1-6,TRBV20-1,SATFPPSVPLH
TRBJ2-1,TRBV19,ASSDRQVPF
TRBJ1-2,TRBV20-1,SASSSWGYT
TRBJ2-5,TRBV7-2,ASRPPGQQETQY
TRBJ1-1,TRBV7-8,ASSLLQETNTEAF